This is a list of T cell receptor beta chains from one sample in a study of shared clonotypes between healthy human individuals. Only in-frame clones appear in the TCRdb table, and some are missing; sequencing was by immunoSEQ multiplex PCR. The sample yields more than 900,000 clones, more than 75% seen once. The specimen sequenced was memory CD4+ T cells from PBMCs. All receptors come from a man between 18 and 35 years old in good health. Some clones in this sample may be carry-over from other donors' samples. Both conserved end residues are part of each CDR3. The D gene is left open where the match is weak. Not all rows give a size; the values are once, few, many and, for expanded clones, a class.

d_call | clone_size | j_call | v_call | cdr3_nt | cdr3_aa
TRBD2 | NA | TRBJ2-3 | TRBV11-2 | TGTGCCAGCAGCTCAGGGGGGACTAGCATAGGTACGCAGTATTTT | CASSSGGTSIGTQYF
NA | NA | TRBJ2-2 | TRBV6-1 | TGTGCCAGCAGAGGACAGAGGAACACCGGGGAGCTGTTTTTT | CASRGQRNTGELFF
TRBD1 | NA | TRBJ1-4 | TRBV25-1 | TGTGCCAGCAGTGACAGGGGGATCTGGGATGAAAAACTGTTTTTT | CASSDRGIWDEKLFF
NA | NA | TRBJ2-1 | TRBV14 | TGTGCCAGCAGCCAGGTTACTGTAGGCAATGAGCAGTTCTTC | CASSQVTVGNEQFF
TRBD2 | NA | TRBJ2-3 | TRBV4-1 | TGCGCCAGCAGCCAAGTGTTAGCGGGGGGCACAGATACGCAGTATTTT | CASSQVLAGGTDTQYF
TRBD2 | NA | TRBJ2-1 | TRBV2 | TGTGCCAGCAGTGCAAGACTAGCGGGGTCCTACAATGAGCAGTTCTTC | CASSARLAGSYNEQFF
NA | NA | TRBJ2-4 | TRBV28 | TGTGCCAGCAGGGAAGGGTTAGCCAAAAACATTCAGTACTTC | CASREGLAKNIQYF
NA | NA | TRBJ2-1 | TRBV5-1 | TGCGCCAGCAGCATAGCGGCCCCGACCTACAATGAGCAGTTCTTC | CASSIAAPTYNEQFF
NA | NA | TRBJ1-1 | TRBV11-3 | TGTGCCAGCAGCTTAAGAGCAGGGACGACTGAAGCTTTCTTT | CASSLRAGTTEAFF
TRBD2 | NA | TRBJ2-7 | TRBV7-6 | TGTGCCAGCAGCTTAAGGATTCCTAGCGGGCGACCCGCCGCGGGGAACGAGCAGTACTTC | CASSLRIPSGRPAAGNEQYF
NA | NA | TRBJ1-2 | TRBV2 | TGTGCCAGCAGGAGGGACGGATCTCGGAACTATGGCTACACCTTC | CASRRDGSRNYGYTF
NA | once | TRBJ2-7 | TRBV5-4 | TGTGCCAGCAGCTTGAGCAGCTCCTACGAGCAGTACTTC | CASSLSSSYEQYF
NA | many | TRBJ1-5 | TRBV20-1 | TGCAGTGCTAGTTTTGGAACGTCCCAGCATTTT | CSASFGTSQHF
NA | NA | TRBJ1-3 | TRBV28 | TGTGCCAGCAGTTCCAGGGAGATCTCTGGAAACACCATATATTTT | CASSSREISGNTIYF
NA | NA | TRBJ2-7 | TRBV5-1 | TGCGCCAGCAGCTTGGTCCCGGGGGCCTCCGAGCAGTACTTC | CASSLVPGASEQYF
NA | NA | TRBJ1-1 | TRBV30 | TGTGCCTGGAGCGCGGACATAGTGAACACTGAAGCTTTCTTT | CAWSADIVNTEAFF
NA | once | TRBJ2-3 | TRBV5-1 | TGCGCCAGCAGCAAAATGTGGGGGTCCACAGATACGCAGTATTTT | CASSKMWGSTDTQYF
NA | NA | TRBJ2-5 | TRBV5-1 | TGCGCCAGCAGCTTGGCCACTCCGGAGACCCAGTACTTC | CASSLATPETQYF
TRBD1 | NA | TRBJ1-4 | TRBV6-6 | TGTGCCAGCAGTTACGGTGGCAGGGGGGCAAAACTGTTTTTT | CASSYGGRGAKLFF
NA | NA | TRBJ2-1 | TRBV4-3 | TGCGCCAGCAGCCCACTACGGAAATCGGATGAGCAGTTCTTC | CASSPLRKSDEQFF
NA | NA | TRBJ2-7 | TRBV2 | TGTGCCAGCAGTGACCGTTCTACATTCTCCTACGAGCAGTACTTC | CASSDRSTFSYEQYF
TRBD1 | NA | TRBJ1-5 | TRBV4-1 | TGCGCCAGCAGCCAAGACGACAGGGAGTATCAGCCCCAGCATTTT | CASSQDDREYQPQHF
NA | few | TRBJ2-3 | TRBV9 | TGTGCCAGCAGCGTAGAGGGGAGGGGGACCACAGATACGCAGTATTTT | CASSVEGRGTTDTQYF
NA | NA | TRBJ1-1 | TRBV19 | TGTGCCAGTAGTATCGGGACGAAGAACACTGAAGCTTTCTTT | CASSIGTKNTEAFF
NA | NA | TRBJ2-1 | TRBV18 | TGTGCCAGCTCGCCAATCCTAGGAGAGGGGCCCTACAATGAGCAGTTCTTC | CASSPILGEGPYNEQFF
TRBD1 | NA | TRBJ2-5 | TRBV19 | TGTGCCAGCCGACAGGGAGTTTGGGAGACCCAGTACTTC | CASRQGVWETQYF
TRBD1 | NA | TRBJ1-5 | TRBV6-1 | TGTGCCAGCAGTCTCGGACAGGGAGGTCAGCCCCAGCATTTT | CASSLGQGGQPQHF
TRBD1 | NA | TRBJ1-1 | TRBV6-6 | TGTGCCAGCAGTGACACAGGGGCCTACACTGAAGCTTTCTTT | CASSDTGAYTEAFF
TRBD1 | NA | TRBJ1-3 | TRBV7-2 | TGTGCCAGCAGCTATGGACAGGCGGGTTCGTACACCATATATTTT | CASSYGQAGSYTIYF
NA | once | TRBJ2-7 | TRBV28 | TGTGCCAGCAGCTCTCCCAATCGTGGGGGTCCTTACGAGCAGTACTTC | CASSSPNRGGPYEQYF
NA | NA | TRBJ1-2 | TRBV7-2 | TGTGCCAGCAGCTTTTTCAAGCGCAACTATGGCTACACCTTC | CASSFFKRNYGYTF
TRBD1 | NA | TRBJ2-5 | TRBV5-1 | TGCGCCAGCAGCTTGGGATCAACAGGGGAAGAGACCCAGTACTTC | CASSLGSTGEETQYF
NA | NA | TRBJ2-7 | TRBV7-8 | TGTGCCAGCAGCCGAAACAGTGCCTACGAGCAGTACTTC | CASSRNSAYEQYF
TRBD2 | NA | TRBJ2-5 | TRBV2 | TGTGCCAGCAGTCTCCATCGGTCGGGAGGTGATGAGACCCAGTACTTC | CASSLHRSGGDETQYF